This T cell receptor (beta chain) came from a study of T cells in tuberculosis. Only in-frame clones appear in the TCRdb table, and some are missing; sequencing was by immunoSEQ multiplex PCR. Seen here are about 25,000 clones, 90% to 95% observed once, and the top ten hold about a sixth. Sequenced sample: PBMCs. This receptor was identified in a donor aged 5 to 30 with latent tuberculosis or without tuberculosis infection. Some clones in this sample may be carry-over from other donors' samples.

For the CDR3, the DNA is TGTGCCAGCAGCCCGAGGGTGGGCACTGAAGCTTTCTTT. This gives the protein CASSPRVGTEAFF. The chain joins TRBV7-6 to TRBJ1-1; D is unclear. Per the germline V gene, CDR1 is SGHVS and CDR2 is FNYEAQ. The CDR3 totals 13 residues. Trimming left V 5 bases short and J 4 bases short, with 11 bases between.